This T cell receptor beta chain was captured by sequencing in a study of blood T cell repertoires in COVID-19. Turning to the study itself: T cells, B-cell-depleted T cells, or PBMCs provided the cDNA or gDNA that served as material.

The germline V and J ends were trimmed by 6 bases and 5 bases, with 4 bases remaining between them. The CDR3 is 11 amino acids. The V gene's germline CDR1 is LNHDA and CDR2 SQIVND (reference sequence). Authors' methods: Amplification of reference gene primers was used by the study to estimate nucleated cell counts. The protocol was immunoSEQ multiplex PCR, while the TCRdb copy is restricted to in-frame clones and leaves out a portion. The D gene and trimming were derived from the DNA, and the V and J assignments and clone size from that table. Altogether tens of thousands of clones are present, 89% being singletons, with the ten largest covering around 4.9%.

The sample taken for sequencing was peripheral blood. This rearrangement joins TRBV19 to TRBJ1-4; no firm D call. The clonotype was recovered from a woman aged 50 to 65 with active COVID-19. The CDR3 DNA is TGTGCCAGTAGCCAGAATGAAAAACTGTTTTTT. Amino acids: CASSQNEKLFF. Combining the CDR3 with reference TRBV19 and TRBJ1-4 gives the whole variable domain DGGITQSPKYLFRKEGQNVTLSCEQNLNHDAMYWYRQDPGQGLRLIYYSQIVNDFQKGDIAEGYSVSREKKESFPLTVTSAQKNPTAFYLCASSQNEKLFFGSGTQLSVL.